This TCR beta chain derives from a study of identical twins. Whole-study findings and limits: Analyses of zero insertions could be partly confounded by invariant MAIT and iNKT cells. Donors were not followed over many years; analysis was cross-sectional. Twins' excess sharing was less marked for out-of-frame beta sequences.

Each cDNA held unique molecular identifiers, and template switching gave it a universal primer site. TCRdb processed the 5' RACE reads anew with MiXCR; each CDR3 protein has one entry. The table lists around 240,000 distinct CDR3 sequences, approximately 10% of them singletons. V was cut by 5 bases and J by 3 bases, with 13 bases left in between. CDR1 is KGHSH and CDR2 is LQKENI in the germline V gene. The CDR3 loop spans 14 amino acids. This clonotype has only a few counts. Antigen specificity is unknown. Material: memory T cells sorted from blood. The source of this sequence is a man aged 50 or older in good health. The chain employs TRBV18 and TRBJ1-2; D gene uncertain. CDR3 nucleotide sequence: TGTGCCAGCTCATCACTAGGAGGCTACTATGGCTACACCTTC. Its protein product is CASSSLGGYYGYTF.